One sample yielded the 29 T cell receptor beta chains listed below, sequenced in a study of radiation and T cells in renal cell carcinoma. Clones were sequenced by immunoSEQ multiplex PCR, and TCRdb holds only the in-frame ones, with some missing. Among 140,000 to 150,000 clones listed, about 88% were seen once. Time point: baseline pretreatment blood. Treatment specified: 15 Gy SBRT to primary tumor, nephrectomy 4 weeks later. This sample comprised blood, obtained from a patient whose treatment included radiotherapy and nephrectomy. The receptors shown here come from a woman aged 70-85 years with renal cell carcinoma.

The CDR3 DNA is TGTGCCAGCAGCTCACCCAGGACGGACCGCTTTAAGAACACTGAAGCTTTCTTT. Residues: CASSSPRTDRFKNTEAFF. The chain recombines TRBV9 with TRBJ1-1; D remains unclear. CDR3 size: 18 residues. Deletions cut 4 bases from V and 1 base from J, with 23 bases between. The V gene's germline CDR1 is SGDLS and CDR2 YYNGEE. Variable domain in full (rest from reference TRBV9 and TRBJ1-1): DSGVTQTPKHLITATGQRVTLRCSPRSGDLSVYWYQQSLDQGLQFLIQYYNGEERAKGNILERFSAQQFPDLHSELNLSSLELGDSALYFCASSSPRTDRFKNTEAFFGQGTRLTVV.

The chain carries TRBV29-1 and TRBJ2-5; D unclear. The J call is doubtful: the DNA matches TRBJ2-7 better. CDR3 size: 13 residues. CDR1 is SQVTM, CDR2 ANQGSEA, per germline. The CDR3 nucleotides read TGCAGCGTTGGGGTAGGAGTGAGCTACGAGCAGTACTTC. Protein sequence: CSVGVGVSYEQYF.

The V and J genes are TRBV5-1 and TRBJ2-5, with D maybe TRBD1 (6 bases). The germline V gene has CDR1 SGHRS and CDR2 YFSETQ. This CDR3 spans 12 amino acids. V lost 4 bases, J lost 5 bases, and 9 bases lay in between. CDR3 sequence (DNA): TGCGCCAGCAGCCTACAGGGTGAGACCCAGTACTTC. As protein: CASSLQGETQYF.

This sequence joins TRBV27 and TRBJ1-2; D is ambiguous. CDR3 length: 12 amino acids. V shed 7 bases and J shed 3 bases, with 9 bases lying between them. Germline CDR1 and CDR2: MNHEY and SMNVEV (reference sequence). CDR3: CASKGPYYGYTF. The CDR3 nucleotides read TGTGCCAGCAAAGGCCCATACTATGGCTACACCTTC.

CDR3 protein: CASSWDPSYEQYF. CDR3 DNA sequence: TGCGCCAGCAGCTGGGACCCATCCTACGAGCAGTACTTC. The chain has TRBV5-1 and TRBJ2-7; TRBD1 or TRBD2 may be the D gene (5 bases each). Trimming cost V 3 bases and J 1 base, with 8 bases left between them. Germline V gives CDR1 SGHRS, CDR2 YFSETQ. There are 13 residues in the CDR3.

The rearrangement uses TRBV7-9 and TRBJ2-2; D may be TRBD1 or TRBD2 (5 bases each). There are 14 residues in the CDR3. V dropped 8 bases and J dropped 6 bases, with 16 bases sitting between them. Germline V gene lookup returns CDR1 SEHNR and CDR2 FQNEAQ (reference sequence). CDR3 DNA sequence: TGTGCCAGCTCACGAGGGGCCTCGTCCGGGGAGCTGTTTTTT. Translated: CASSRGASSGELFF.

The rearrangement uses TRBV14 and TRBJ2-2, with D uncertain. The germline V gene has CDR1 SGHDN and CDR2 FVKESK. There are 14 residues in the CDR3. V lost 6 bases and J lost 4, with 12 bases in between. CDR3 DNA: TGTGCCAGCAGGCATTCCGGTGGCACCGGGGAGCTGTTTTTT. Its translation is CASRHSGGTGELFF.

The CDR3 sequence is CASSSGRNIYGYTF. CDR3 DNA: TGTGCCAGCAGCTCGGGACGGAATATCTATGGCTACACCTTC. V gene TRBV5-8 combines with J gene TRBJ1-2, with D perhaps TRBD1 (5 bases). Trimming pared 3 bases from V and 4 bases from J, leaving 13 bases between. CDR1 SGHTS and CDR2 YDEGEE come from the germline V gene. This CDR3 has 14 amino acids. The complete variable domain, with remaining parts taken from reference TRBV5-8 and TRBJ1-2, reads EAGVTQSPTHLIKTRGQQATLRCSPISGHTSVYWYQQALGLGLQFLLWYDEGEERNRGNFPPRFSGRQFPNYSSELNVNALELEDSALYLCASSSGRNIYGYTFGSGTRLTVV.

The gene calls are TRBV28 and TRBJ1-1; 8 nucleotides match TRBD1. Looked up from germline, CDR1 is MDHEN and CDR2 is SYDVKM. V lost 5 bases and J lost 3; bases outside the gene matches: 8. The CDR3 totals 15 residues. CDR3 region: CASSVTGEGYTEAFF. CDR3 DNA: TGTGCCAGCAGTGTGACAGGGGAAGGTTACACTGAAGCTTTCTTT.

V gene TRBV27 combines with J gene TRBJ2-7, with a weak D call TRBD2 (6 bases). Deletions cut 6 bases from V and 4 bases from J, with 19 bases between. The CDR3 consists of 15 residues. Germline V gives CDR1 MNHEY, CDR2 SMNVEV (reference sequence). The DNA of the CDR3 is TGTGCCAGCAGCCCCCGCAGAGGAGGGCTTTACGAGCAGTACTTC. Its protein is CASSPRRGGLYEQYF.

V and J are TRBV7-8 and TRBJ2-7; possibly TRBD2 for D (7 bases). The V and J ends lost 5 bases and 1 base respectively, with 15 bases between them. The germline V gene encodes CDR1 SGHVS and CDR2 FQNEAQ. The CDR3 has 15 amino acids. The CDR3 spells CASSQGGGGSYEQYF. CDR3 DNA: TGTGCCAGCAGCCAAGGGGGAGGGGGGTCCTACGAGCAGTACTTC. The full variable domain, in which reference TRBV7-8 and TRBJ2-7 provide the parts outside the CDR3, is GAGVSQSPRYKVAKRGQDVALRCDPISGHVSLFWYQQALGQGPEFLTYFQNEAQLDKSGLPSDRFFAERPEGSVSTLKIQRTQQEDSAVYLCASSQGGGGSYEQYFGPGTRLTVT.

The rearrangement uses TRBV19 and TRBJ2-5; a weak D match, TRBD2 (5 bases). Germline CDR1 and CDR2: LNHDA and SQIVND (reference sequence). The length of the CDR3 is 15 residues. The V end was cut by 3 bases, the J end by 0 bases, with 11 bases between. The chain's CDR3 is CASSITSANQETQYF. DNA for the CDR3: TGTGCCAGTAGTATTACTAGTGCCAACCAAGAGACCCAGTACTTC.

The gene calls are TRBV6-5 and TRBJ1-1, with D possibly TRBD1 on 6 matching bases. CDR1 MNHEY and CDR2 SVGAGI come from the germline V gene. With 6 bases removed from V and 2 bases from J, the gap between germline ends came to 13 bases. The CDR3 totals 14 residues. The CDR3 is CASRKTQGNTEAFF. In DNA, the CDR3 is TGTGCCAGCAGGAAGACACAGGGAAACACTGAAGCTTTCTTT.

The gene calls are TRBV5-1 and TRBJ1-6; D perhaps matches TRBD1 (5 bases). The CDR3 totals 15 residues. V was cut by 4 bases and J by 0 bases, with 8 bases left in between. Germline lookup yields CDR1 SGHRS and CDR2 YFSETQ. The CDR3 sequence: CASSIDSSYNSPLHF. The CDR3 bases are TGCGCCAGCAGCATTGACAGCTCCTATAATTCACCCCTCCACTTT.

The chain employs TRBV28 and TRBJ2-7; 11 nucleotides agree with TRBD2. The CDR3 spans 15 residues. Trimming at V came to 8 bases and at J to 2 bases, leaving 8 bases not matched to a gene. CDR1 MDHEN and CDR2 SYDVKM come from the germline V gene. The CDR3 here is CASRPGLAGPYEQYF. In DNA, the CDR3 is TGTGCCAGCCGACCAGGACTAGCGGGTCCCTACGAGCAGTACTTC.

This chain links TRBV19 with TRBJ2-6, with 11 bases identical to TRBD1. Germline CDR1 and CDR2: LNHDA and SQIVND (reference sequence). The V gene end was trimmed by 5 bases and the J gene end by 2 bases; junction bases not matched to a gene: 8. The CDR3 extends over 18 amino acids. The CDR3 bases are TGTGCCAGTAGTCAAAGGACAGGGGGCGCACCTGGGGCCAACGTCCTGACTTTC. Its protein is CASSQRTGGAPGANVLTF.

The chain joins TRBV21-1 to TRBJ1-5. TRBV21-1 is a pseudogene segment. The CDR3 spans 15 residues. DNA for the CDR3: TGTGCCAGCAGCAAAAGGGCAGATAGCAATCAGCCCCAGCATTTT. This codes for CASSKRADSNQPQHF.

The chain carries TRBV5-1 and TRBJ1-6; 8 nucleotides agree with TRBD1. Germline V gene lookup returns CDR1 SGHRS and CDR2 YFSETQ. The CDR3 loop spans 15 amino acids. The junction had 8 bases not matched to a gene; V was cut back by 4 bases and J by 8 bases. In DNA form, the CDR3 reads TGCGCCAGCAGCCGCTCCGGGACAGGAGATTCACCCCTCCACTTT. This codes for CASSRSGTGDSPLHF. The full variable domain, in which reference TRBV5-1 and TRBJ1-6 provide the parts outside the CDR3, is KAGVTQTPRYLIKTRGQQVTLSCSPISGHRSVSWYQQTPGQGLQFLFEYFSETQRNKGNFPGRFSGRQFSNSRSEMNVSTLELGDSALYLCASSRSGTGDSPLHFGNGTRLTVT.

The chain links TRBV30 to TRBJ1-4; 7 bases fit TRBD1. The CDR3 runs 13 residues. V gave up 8 bases and J gave up 12 bases; unmatched junction bases: 15. Germline values: CDR1 GTSNPN, CDR2 SVGIG (reference sequence). The CDR3, as DNA: TGTGCCGGTCATACAGGGGTTTGGGAAGAACTGTTTTTT. Translation: CAGHTGVWEELFF.

The gene calls are TRBV27 and TRBJ2-3; 8 bases line up with TRBD2. The CDR3 consists of 14 residues. CDR1 and CDR2 from the germline V gene are MNHEY and SMNVEV (reference sequence). J was trimmed by 2 bases and V by 7 bases; bases with no gene match: 5. CDR3 sequence reads: CASNRGGYTDTQYF. In DNA form, the CDR3 reads TGTGCCAGCAACCGCGGGGGGTACACAGATACGCAGTATTTT.

The CDR3 spells CASSEQGAETQYF. The CDR3 nucleotides read TGTGCCAGCAGTGAACAGGGGGCAGAGACCCAGTACTTC. J is TRBJ2-5 and V is TRBV25-1, with 8 bases aligning to TRBD1. Germline CDR1 reads MGHDK; CDR2 reads SYGVNS. V dropped 2 bases and J dropped 4; count of bases not matched to a gene: 0. The CDR3 has 13 amino acids.

The chain is built from TRBV13 and TRBJ2-7; TRBD2 might be the D (6 bases). This CDR3 is 14 amino acids long. V was clipped by 3 bases and J by 2 bases, with 11 bases between them. Germline CDR1 PRHDT, CDR2 FYEKMQ (reference sequence). CDR3 sequence reads: CASSFRGYPYEQYF. DNA of the CDR3: TGTGCCAGCAGCTTTCGGGGGTACCCCTACGAGCAGTACTTC.

The rearrangement joins TRBV7-9 to TRBJ1-3; D not certain. V lost 5 bases and J lost 0, with 17 bases in between. This CDR3 has 17 residues. CDR1 and CDR2 from the germline V gene are SEHNR and FQNEAQ (reference sequence). CDR3 region: CASSGGKDRTSGNTIYF. For the CDR3, the DNA is TGTGCCAGCAGCGGCGGTAAGGACCGAACCTCTGGAAACACCATATATTTT.

The rearrangement uses TRBV6-5 and TRBJ2-5; D possibly corresponds to TRBD2 (7 bases). Germline V gene lookup returns CDR1 MNHEY and CDR2 SVGAGI. Trimming left V 8 bases short and J 5 bases short, with 15 bases between. This CDR3 is 13 amino acids long. CDR3: CASGWGGAETQYF. CDR3 nucleotide sequence: TGTGCCAGCGGCTGGGGGGGGGCGGAGACCCAGTACTTC.

This clone came up a few times. The chain carries TRBV5-1 and TRBJ2-5; TRBD2 aligns across 7 bases. This CDR3 spans 13 amino acids. With V trimmed by 4 bases and J by 7 bases, 7 bases remained unmatched. The V gene's germline CDR1 is SGHRS and CDR2 YFSETQ. The CDR3 here is CASSTGGGWTQYF. The CDR3, as DNA: TGCGCCAGCAGCACGGGGGGAGGGTGGACCCAGTACTTC.

The chain has TRBV6-6 and TRBJ1-1; a possible D gene is TRBD1 (6 bases). Deletions cut 3 bases from V and 1 base from J, with 9 bases between. Germline values: CDR1 MNHNY, CDR2 SVGAGI (reference sequence). The CDR3 is made up of 14 amino acids. The DNA of the CDR3 is TGTGCCAGCAGTTATGGGGGCAAGAACACTGAAGCTTTCTTT. Its translation is CASSYGGKNTEAFF.

The chain carries TRBV4-1 and TRBJ1-6; D is unresolved. This CDR3 has 18 residues. Germline CDR1 and CDR2: MGHRA and YSYEKL. Trimming removed 0 bases at V and 0 bases at J, with 12 bases between. The CDR3 sequence: CASSQDGSSSSYNSPLHF. Written as DNA, the CDR3 is TGCGCCAGCAGCCAAGACGGCAGCTCGAGCTCCTATAATTCACCCCTCCACTTT.

The chain couples TRBV15 to TRBJ1-5; 10 bases agree with TRBD1. CDR1 is LNHNV and CDR2 is YYDKDF in the germline V gene (reference sequence). The CDR3 spans 14 residues. Trimming took 5 bases from V and 5 from J; bases not matched to a gene: 3. The CDR3 sequence is CATSGDRGHQPQHF. CDR3 nucleotide sequence: TGTGCCACCAGCGGTGACAGGGGGCATCAGCCCCAGCATTTT.

This chain uses TRBV5-1 with TRBJ2-5; 10 bases agree with TRBD1. Germline V gene lookup returns CDR1 SGHRS and CDR2 YFSETQ. V shed 3 bases, J shed 5 bases, and the junction held 7 bases outside the gene matches. The CDR3 has 15 amino acids. The CDR3 here is CASSSGTGEAETQYF. CDR3 coding DNA: TGCGCCAGCAGCTCCGGGACAGGGGAGGCGGAGACCCAGTACTTC.